Shown below are 5 T cell receptor beta chains from a single sample sequenced in a study of regulatory T cells in long-lasting Graves disease. The time point denotes: newly diagnosed GD, antithyroid drugs for less than 3 months. Isolated PBMC RNA provided the starting material for the TCR library. Building the TCR beta libraries relied on iRepertoire HTBI primers, and CDR3 regions underwent Arm-PCR. TCRdb reanalysed the multiplex PCR reads using MiXCR and keeps one entry per CDR3 protein. The sample includes about 540,000 distinct CDR3 sequences, 13% of them seen just once. The same specimen was also included in a second study, on T cells in Graves' hyperthyroidism and ophthalmopathy.

Sample: peripheral blood mononuclear cells (PBMCs), taken at new diagnosis, from a patient treated with antithyroid drugs. All receptors come from a man aged 30 to 39 with Graves disease.

There are a few counts of this clonotype. The chain recombines TRBV27 with TRBJ2-7; TRBD1 might be the D (6 bases). This CDR3 spans 15 amino acids. Trimming pared 6 bases from V and 0 bases from J, leaving 15 bases between. The germline CDR1 and CDR2 sequences are MNHEY and SMNVEV (reference sequence). For the CDR3, the DNA is TGTGCCAGCAGGACCCACCGGGACACCTCCTACGAGCAGTACTTC. Protein product: CASRTHRDTSYEQYF.

The chain is built from TRBV27 and TRBJ2-1, with D possibly being TRBD1 (6 bases). Trimming took 5 bases from V and 10 from J, leaving 12 bases between them. The CDR3 is 12 residues long. CDR1 and CDR2 from the germline V gene are MNHEY and SMNVEV (reference sequence). CDR3 in amino acids: CASSPQGTEQFF. CDR3 DNA sequence: TGTGCCAGCAGTCCACAGGGTACGGAGCAGTTCTTC.

This chain uses TRBV6-5 with TRBJ1-2, with 11 positions matching TRBD1. This CDR3 has 14 residues. Germline V lookup: CDR1 MNHEY, CDR2 SVGAGI. The V and J ends lost 4 bases and 7 bases, in that order; junction bases with no gene match: 5. The CDR3 spells CASSSDRGLLGYTF. The CDR3 bases are TGTGCCAGCAGTTCGGACAGGGGGCTTCTTGGCTACACCTTC.

This clonotype was picked up a small number of times. The chain employs TRBV7-9 and TRBJ2-1; 7 nucleotides align to TRBD2. CDR3 length: 15 residues. The germline gives CDR1 SEHNR, CDR2 FQNEAQ (reference sequence). Trimming removed 6 bases from V and 4 bases from J; junction bases left unmatched: 9. The CDR3 sequence: CASSQRLADYNEQFF. The CDR3 nucleotides are TGTGCCAGCAGTCAGAGACTAGCTGATTACAATGAGCAGTTCTTC.

In regard to this clonotype: A read error is the likely source, as a far larger clone sits one nucleotide away. The V gene is TRBV7-2, the J gene TRBJ2-1, with a possible D match to TRBD2 (5 bases). The germline V gene has CDR1 SGHTA and CDR2 FQGNSA. The CDR3 has 15 residues. Written as DNA, the CDR3 is TGTGCCTGCAGCTTATTTGGAGGTTCGTACAATGAGCAGTTCTTC. Translating gives CACSLFGGSYNEQFF.